The sequence of this T cell receptor (beta chain) was determined in a study of blood T cell repertoires in COVID-19. Study context: The United States, Italy and Spain supplied acute and convalescent COVID-19 samples. PBMCs, B-cell-depleted T cells, or T cells were the source of the cDNA or gDNA that made up the material.

This clone was observed a handful of times. Germline lookup yields CDR1 LGHNA and CDR2 YNFKEQ. Trimming took 1 base from V and 8 from J; bases not matched to a gene: 13. The CDR3 extends over 18 amino acids. Original analysis: Amplification from reference gene primers served as the basis for estimated nucleated cell counts. Measured with immunoSEQ multiplex PCR; TCRdb has only the in-frame clones, and not every one. V, J and clone size are those of that table, while D and trimming were read from the DNA. The top ten hold 12% of the sample, which has roughly 98,000 clones, about 82% seen once. The chain combines TRBV4-2 with TRBJ2-2, with 10 bases identical to TRBD2. The source material was peripheral blood. The receptor was isolated from a woman aged 70-85 years with active or convalescent COVID-19. The CDR3 DNA reads as TGTGCCAGCAGCCAAGCAGGAATCGGGACTAGCGTACAGGGGGAGCTGTTTTTT. Amino acids: CASSQAGIGTSVQGELFF.